This T cell receptor beta chain is from a study of blood T cell repertoires in COVID-19. Assay: immunoSEQ multiplex PCR; the TCRdb copy retains only in-frame clones and omits some. The repertoire holds 200,000 to 250,000 clones, with around 90% as singletons. CDR1 is SGHDT and CDR2 is YYEEEE in the germline V gene. CDR3 size: 14 residues. Trimming removed 0 bases from V and 5 bases from J, with 11 bases in between. The sequence was collected from a man between 18 and 35 years old with active or convalescent COVID-19. The specimen was peripheral blood. The rearrangement uses TRBV5-6 and TRBJ1-1; TRBD1 might be the D (5 bases). This CDR3 reads CASSLGQLRTEAFF. In DNA form, the CDR3 reads TGTGCCAGCAGCTTGGGACAGTTAAGGACTGAAGCTTTCTTT.